These 30 T cell receptor beta chains were sequenced from one sample in a study of blood T cell repertoires in COVID-19. TCRdb's copy holds only in-frame clones and misses some; the assay was immunoSEQ multiplex PCR. The sample yields around 390,000 clones, approximately 87% seen once. The material sequenced was PBMCs or T cells enriched from blood (not recorded which). Receptor source: a woman aged 45-65 years who had recovered from COVID-19.

The rearrangement joins TRBV7-9 to TRBJ1-3; 12 positions agree with TRBD1. The V gene end was trimmed by 5 bases and the J gene end by 2 bases; junction bases not matched to a gene: 10. The CDR3 runs 18 residues. Germline-derived CDR1 and CDR2 are SEHNR and FQNEAQ (reference sequence). The CDR3 is CASSPRDRGPLAGNTIYF. The CDR3 DNA reads TGTGCCAGCAGCCCCCGGGACAGGGGGCCTTTGGCTGGAAACACCATATATTTT. The full variable domain, with the rest looked up from reference TRBV7-9 and TRBJ1-3, is DTGVSQNPRHKITKRGQNVTFRCDPISEHNRLYWYRQTLGQGPEFLTYFQNEAQLEKSRLLSDRFSAERPKGSFSTLEIQRTEQGDSAMYLCASSPRDRGPLAGNTIYFGEGSWLTVV.

This chain uses TRBV16 with TRBJ1-1; 7 bases line up with TRBD1. The CDR3 totals 14 residues. From germline, CDR1 is KGHSY and CDR2 FQNENV. V gave up 0 bases and J gave up 10 bases; unmatched junction bases: 8. CDR3 sequence reads: CASSQSGDSIRAFF. CDR3 coding DNA: TGTGCCAGCAGCCAATCGGGGGACAGCATTAGAGCTTTCTTT.

The chain combines TRBV7-9 with TRBJ1-2; D is perhaps TRBD1 (6 bases). The CDR3 has 17 amino acids. Trimming shortened V by 2 bases and J by 3 bases, and 19 bases separated the two germline ends. Germline loops: CDR1 SEHNR, CDR2 FQNEAQ (reference sequence). Here the CDR3 reads CASSLSFGGAEDYGYTF. CDR3 nucleotide sequence: TGTGCCAGCAGCTTAAGCTTCGGGGGGGCGGAGGACTATGGCTACACCTTC.

This clone has only one observation. The chain recombines TRBV30 with TRBJ2-7; 7 bases align to TRBD1. The J segment lost 3 bases and the V segment lost 0 bases, leaving 5 bases of the junction unmatched. Germline lookup yields CDR1 GTSNPN and CDR2 SVGIG (reference sequence). CDR3 length: 14 amino acids. Here the CDR3 reads CAWSVGGEIYEQYF. The CDR3 DNA is TGTGCCTGGAGTGTAGGGGGCGAAATCTACGAGCAGTACTTC.

J is TRBJ1-1 and V is TRBV9; D is perhaps TRBD1 (5 bases). Between the trimmed V and J ends, which lost 0 bases and 8 bases, there was a span of 11 bases. Germline CDR1 reads SGDLS; CDR2 reads YYNGEE. The CDR3 contains 13 residues. The CDR3 sequence is CASSVERGGEAFF. The CDR3 coding sequence is TGTGCCAGCAGCGTAGAAAGGGGAGGAGAAGCTTTCTTT.

The chain recombines TRBV4-1 with TRBJ2-6; the D is unclear. Trimming cost V 0 bases and J 4 bases, with 13 bases left between them. Germline V gene data show CDR1 as MGHRA and CDR2 as YSYEKL. This CDR3 is built from 17 residues. The CDR3 reads CASSQDGVSAGANVLTF. The DNA of the CDR3 is TGCGCCAGCAGCCAAGATGGAGTTTCAGCGGGGGCCAACGTCCTGACTTTC.

The J gene is TRBJ2-7, the V gene TRBV19; no definite D call. Germline-derived CDR1 and CDR2 are LNHDA and SQIVND (reference sequence). This CDR3 is built from 13 residues. Trimming left V 4 bases short and J 3 bases short, with 10 bases between. CDR3 sequence reads: CASSTRVYYEQYF. The DNA for the CDR3 is TGTGCCAGTAGTACCCGGGTTTACTACGAGCAGTACTTC.

This chain uses TRBV5-6 with TRBJ1-1; D not certain. V was cut by 2 bases and J by 1 base, with 12 bases left in between. In germline, CDR1 is SGHDT, CDR2 YYEEEE. This CDR3 region has 15 residues. This chain's CDR3 is CASSFASAGNTEAFF. As DNA, the CDR3 is TGTGCCAGCAGCTTCGCATCCGCGGGGAACACTGAAGCTTTCTTT.

With regard to this clone: The same CDR3 arises from other DNA sequences in this sample as well. The chain carries TRBV28 and TRBJ1-2, with no clear D. V lost 5 bases and J lost 3, with 10 bases in between. Germline V gene data show CDR1 as MDHEN and CDR2 as SYDVKM. The CDR3 consists of 13 residues. For the CDR3, the DNA is TGTGCCAGCAGTCCTACAGTATACTATGGCTACACCTTC. Translation: CASSPTVYYGYTF.

J is TRBJ2-7 and V is TRBV4-1; D is possibly TRBD1 (5 bases). Trimming took 1 base from V and 5 from J, leaving 9 bases between them. Per germline, CDR1 MGHRA and CDR2 YSYEKL. The CDR3 sequence is 13 residues long. CDR3 sequence reads: CASSQGVGHEQYF. CDR3 DNA: TGCGCCAGCAGCCAAGGGGTGGGGCACGAGCAGTACTTC.

Only a few counts were recorded for this clone. The V call is TRBV6-2 or TRBV6-3, the J call TRBJ1-1; no reliable D call. Trimming stripped 3 bases from V and 0 bases from J, with 5 bases between. This CDR3 is 13 amino acids long. Germline V gene sequence: CDR1 MNHEY, CDR2 SVGEGT. CDR3 residues: CASSYYLNTEAFF. In DNA, the CDR3 is TGTGCCAGCAGTTATTATCTGAACACTGAAGCTTTCTTT.

The rearrangement uses TRBV25-1 and TRBJ1-2; TRBD1 matches at 7 bases. Germline-derived CDR1 and CDR2 are MGHDK and SYGVNS. V lost 5 bases, J lost 8 bases, and 11 bases stayed unmatched. This CDR3 spans 14 amino acids. CDR3 DNA sequence: TGTGCCAGCAGTATCGGCACAGGGGCTTGGGGCTACACCTTC. Translating it yields CASSIGTGAWGYTF.

This chain links TRBV10-3 with TRBJ1-4, with 7 bases matching TRBD1. This CDR3 region has 16 residues. The ends lost 0 bases at V and 1 base at J; junction bases unmatched: 2. Germline V gives CDR1 ENHRY, CDR2 SYGVKD. CDR3: CAISESGGQTNEKLFF. The DNA of the CDR3 is TGTGCCATCAGTGAGTCAGGGGGCCAAACTAATGAAAAACTGTTTTTT.

The chain carries TRBV6-5 and TRBJ1-2; D is uncertain. The CDR3 length is 13 residues. Germline V CDR1 and CDR2: MNHEY, SVGAGI. Trimming removed 2 bases from V and 5 bases from J, with 9 bases in between. The CDR3 DNA follows: TGTGCCAGCAGTTACAGTGTGCGGTATGGCTACACCTTC. Translating it yields CASSYSVRYGYTF.

J is TRBJ1-2 and V is TRBV28, with TRBD1 identical over 9 bases. Germline V gene sequence: CDR1 MDHEN, CDR2 SYDVKM. The CDR3 length is 13 residues. Germline trimming cut 7 bases from V and 7 bases from J; bases unmatched to any gene: 7. CDR3 amino acids: CASTEGQGAGYTF. As DNA, the CDR3 is TGTGCCAGCACCGAGGGACAGGGAGCTGGCTACACCTTC.

The rearrangement uses TRBV2 and TRBJ2-3; 9 bases are shared with TRBD2. V was pared by 2 bases and J by 0 bases, with 6 bases of the junction left unmatched. This CDR3 is built from 17 residues. CDR1 and CDR2 from the germline V gene are SNHLY and FYNNEI. The CDR3 DNA reads TGTGCCAGCAGTGAATCGCGGGGGGGATCTAGCACAGATACGCAGTATTTT. It yields the protein CASSESRGGSSTDTQYF.

The chain links TRBV6-1 to TRBJ1-2; perhaps TRBD1 as D (5 bases). Trimming pared 3 bases from V and 3 bases from J, leaving 11 bases between. CDR1 and CDR2 from the germline V gene are MNHNS and SASEGT. The CDR3 consists of 14 residues. The CDR3 loop is CASSEPDRDYGYTF. The CDR3 nucleotides read TGTGCCAGCAGTGAGCCAGACAGAGACTATGGCTACACCTTC.

The chain has TRBV27 and TRBJ2-1; tentative D call: TRBD2 (6 bases). The CDR3 extends over 15 amino acids. V gave up 5 bases and J gave up 8 bases, with 19 bases separating them. CDR1 MNHEY and CDR2 SMNVEV come from the germline V gene (reference sequence). The CDR3 loop is CASSPYLLARYEQFF. In DNA, the CDR3 is TGTGCCAGCAGTCCCTATTTACTAGCCCGGTATGAGCAGTTCTTC.

The rearrangement links TRBV3-1 (or the pseudogene TRBV3-2) to TRBJ2-7, with D hard to call. Trimming took 6 bases from V and 2 from J, leaving 11 bases between them. This CDR3 contains 13 residues. CDR1 and CDR2 (germline): LGHDT, YNNKEL (reference sequence). The CDR3 region has the DNA TGTGCCAGCAGTCAAACAGTACCCTACGAGCAGTACTTC. Residues: CASSQTVPYEQYF.

The chain combines TRBV4-1 with TRBJ1-2; D remains ambiguous. Trimming shortened V by 1 base and J by 1 base, and 10 bases separated the two germline ends. This CDR3 is 15 amino acids long. CDR1 and CDR2 (germline): MGHRA, YSYEKL. For the CDR3, the DNA is TGCGCCAGCAGCCAAGGTCCGGCGGTTAACTATGGCTACACCTTC. Translated: CASSQGPAVNYGYTF.

J is TRBJ2-6 and V is TRBV5-6, with a tentative D call TRBD2 (5 bases). V lost 4 bases and J lost 0, with 11 bases in between. From germline, CDR1 is SGHDT and CDR2 YYEEEE. This CDR3 is 16 amino acids long. The CDR3 DNA reads TGTGCCAGCAGCCTCGGACTCCTCTCTGGGGCCAACGTCCTGACTTTC. It translates to CASSLGLLSGANVLTF.

This clone was seen only a few times. This chain connects TRBV30 to TRBJ2-6; D possibly corresponds to TRBD1 (5 bases). This CDR3 is built from 15 residues. Trimming pared 2 bases from V and 0 bases from J, leaving 8 bases between. The germline V gene has CDR1 GTSNPN and CDR2 SVGIG (reference sequence). The CDR3 protein is CAWSLDSSGANVLTF. The DNA for the CDR3 is TGTGCCTGGAGTTTAGACAGCTCTGGGGCCAACGTCCTGACTTTC.

V and J are TRBV28 and TRBJ1-6; D gene ambiguous. Between the trimmed V and J ends, which lost 3 bases and 7 bases, there was a span of 4 bases. The CDR3 has 12 residues. The germline V gene has CDR1 MDHEN and CDR2 SYDVKM. The CDR3 here is CASSFPNSPLHF. CDR3 bases: TGTGCCAGCAGTTTTCCAAATTCACCCCTCCACTTT.

The chain is built from TRBV12-3 or TRBV12-4 and TRBJ2-1; no clear D. The CDR3 is made up of 13 amino acids. V lost 6 bases and J lost 1, with 7 bases in between. As DNA, the CDR3 is TGTGCCAGCAGGACACTTTCCTACAATGAGCAGTTCTTC. Translation: CASRTLSYNEQFF.

This rearrangement joins TRBV30 to TRBJ2-7, with D possibly TRBD2 on 5 matching bases. Trimming stripped 5 bases from V and 4 bases from J, with 15 bases between. The CDR3 contains 13 residues. Germline V gives CDR1 GTSNPN, CDR2 SVGIG (reference sequence). This chain's CDR3 is CAWELTRGYEQYF. In DNA, the CDR3 is TGTGCCTGGGAACTCACTCGCGGGTACGAGCAGTACTTC.

The chain carries TRBV28 and TRBJ2-7; 8 nucleotides agree with TRBD2. CDR3 length: 15 residues. J lost 0 bases, V lost 5 bases, and 6 bases had no gene match. Germline CDR1 MDHEN, CDR2 SYDVKM. The CDR3 loop is CASSPTSGTSYEQYF. In DNA, the CDR3 is TGTGCCAGCAGTCCCACTAGCGGAACCTCCTACGAGCAGTACTTC.

The chain has TRBV5-1 and TRBJ1-6; a weak D match, TRBD1 (6 bases). Trimming shortened V by 4 bases and J by 6 bases, and 17 bases separated the two germline ends. Germline lookup yields CDR1 SGHRS and CDR2 YFSETQ. The CDR3 contains 16 residues. The CDR3 DNA is TGCGCCAGCAGCCAGGCCGTCGCAGGGGTTAATTCACCCCTCCACTTT. Protein sequence: CASSQAVAGVNSPLHF.

Note on this clone: Distinct nucleotide sequences in the sample also encode this CDR3. CDR3 coding DNA: TGTGCCAGTAGTATAAGAGAGGGCAATCAGCCCCAGCATTTT. This codes for CASSIREGNQPQHF. The chain uses TRBV19 and TRBJ1-5; D is ambiguous. The CDR3 sequence is 14 residues long. The V gene lost 2 bases and the J gene lost 2 bases, with 7 bases spanning the gap. Per germline, CDR1 LNHDA and CDR2 SQIVND (reference sequence). Supplemented by reference TRBV19 and TRBJ1-5, the full variable domain reads DGGITQSPKYLFRKEGQNVTLSCEQNLNHDAMYWYRQDPGQGLRLIYYSQIVNDFQKGDIAEGYSVSREKKESFPLTVTSAQKNPTAFYLCASSIREGNQPQHFGDGTRLSIL.

V is TRBV2 and J is TRBJ1-4; D gene uncertain. This CDR3 comprises 15 residues. V lost 3 bases to trimming and J lost 0 bases, with 8 bases between them. CDR1 is SNHLY, CDR2 FYNNEI, per germline. The CDR3 nucleotides are TGTGCCAGCAGTGATACCACACCAACTAATGAAAAACTGTTTTTT. Translated: CASSDTTPTNEKLFF.

V is TRBV6-2 or TRBV6-3 and J is TRBJ1-2; D possibly corresponds to TRBD1 (6 bases). Germline assignment: CDR1 MNHEY and CDR2 SVGEGT. The CDR3 totals 16 residues. V lost 2 bases and J lost 3, with 16 bases in between. CDR3 amino acids: CASSYVWRTADYGYTF. CDR3 DNA: TGTGCCAGCAGTTACGTGTGGCGGACAGCCGACTATGGCTACACCTTC.